These 20 T cell receptor beta chains originate from one sample sequenced in a study of blood T cells in healthy people across ages (dated by TCRdb to the mid-2010s). Libraries were made using 5' RACE. Instrument used: Illumina HiSeq 2500. The second PCR ran for about 6 to 11 cycles and used a J-beta primer mix along with a sample-barcoded 5' primer. Clones were called with MiXCR by TCRdb after fastp trimmed the public reads at Q25, and only in-frame beta chains were retained. For every CDR3 protein sequence, its rows merge into one entry that carries the most common genes and DNA. This sample is represented by around 500,000 distinct CDR3 sequences; around half of them were singletons. The ten largest account for just under 25% of the sample. The sample consisted of blood. These receptors were obtained from a man older than 75 in good health.

The chain is built from TRBV2 and TRBJ1-2; 7 bases fit TRBD1. Germline V lookup: CDR1 SNHLY, CDR2 FYNNEI. J was trimmed by 6 bases and V by 6 bases; bases with no gene match: 7. The CDR3 loop spans 13 amino acids. The CDR3 loop is CASSQTGLHGYTF. CDR3 sequence (DNA): TGTGCCAGCAGCCAGACAGGGTTGCATGGCTACACCTTC.

V is TRBV24-1 and J is TRBJ2-1; possible D gene TRBD2, 7 bases. The germline gives CDR1 KGHDR, CDR2 SFDVKD. V was shortened by 9 bases and J by 3 bases, with 20 bases between the two germline ends. There are 16 residues in the CDR3. CDR3 region: CATCGDTGRGYNEQFF. CDR3 DNA sequence: TGTGCCACCTGTGGTGATACAGGGAGGGGCTACAATGAGCAGTTCTTC.

This clonotype was picked up a small number of times. CDR3 loop: CSVGAGGPTDTQYF. The CDR3 DNA reads TGCAGCGTTGGGGCGGGAGGGCCCACAGATACGCAGTATTTT. This sequence joins TRBV29-1 and TRBJ2-3; the match to TRBD2 covers 9 bases. The V gene's germline CDR1 is SQVTM and CDR2 ANQGSEA. Trimming took 4 bases from V and 2 from J; bases not matched to a gene: 4. The CDR3 totals 14 residues.

The V gene is TRBV6-2 or TRBV6-3, the J gene TRBJ2-5, with 7 bases aligning to TRBD1. There are 16 residues in the CDR3. V lost 8 bases, J lost 1 base, and 13 bases stayed unmatched. Per the germline V gene, CDR1 is MNHEY and CDR2 is SVGEGT. The CDR3 DNA follows: TGTGCCAGCGCTCCGGACAGGCGGATACTCCAAGAGACCCAGTACTTC. This gives the protein CASAPDRRILQETQYF.

V and J are TRBV7-9 and TRBJ2-5; the D is unclear. CDR3 length equals 12 residues. The germline V gene has CDR1 SEHNR and CDR2 FQNEAQ (reference sequence). V was cut by 4 bases and J by 11 bases, with 14 bases left in between. This CDR3 is CASSYDKAAQYF. Here the CDR3 DNA reads TGTGCCAGCAGCTACGACAAGGCTGCGCAGTACTTC. Complete variable domain (other parts from reference TRBV7-9 and TRBJ2-5): DTGVSQNPRHKITKRGQNVTFRCDPISEHNRLYWYRQTLGQGPEFLTYFQNEAQLEKSRLLSDRFSAERPKGSFSTLEIQRTEQGDSAMYLCASSYDKAAQYFGPGTRLLVL.

V gene TRBV20-1 combines with J gene TRBJ1-5; D gene ambiguous. The V and J ends lost 1 base and 0 bases respectively, with 7 bases between them. Germline V CDR1 and CDR2: DFQATT, SNEGSKA (reference sequence). The CDR3 loop spans 14 amino acids. The CDR3 DNA reads as TGCAGTGCTAGAGGGACCTATAGCAATCAGCCCCAGCATTTT. Protein product: CSARGTYSNQPQHF.

Concerning this clonotype: At one end, the junction sequence differs from germline, possibly due to a read error. In DNA form, the CDR3 reads TGTGCCAGCTCGCCATCCAGCAACAATTCGCCCCTCCACTTT. This codes for CASSPSSNNSPLHF. The chain carries TRBV18 and TRBJ1-6; D not resolved. Germline V lookup: CDR1 KGHSH, CDR2 LQKENI. This CDR3 has 14 residues.

The rearrangement links TRBV3-1 to TRBJ2-7; 11 bases map to TRBD2. The V segment lost 1 base and the J segment 3 bases; nucleotides outside the gene matches: 5. CDR1 is LGHDT and CDR2 is YNNKEL in the germline V gene (reference sequence). This CDR3 region has 16 residues. The CDR3 loop is CASSQGPGLAGYEQYF. In nucleotides, the CDR3 is TGTGCCAGCAGCCAAGGCCCCGGACTAGCGGGCTACGAGCAGTACTTC.

This clonotype was recorded many times. The chain is built from TRBV6-6 and TRBJ2-7; D perhaps matches TRBD2 (5 bases). The V and J ends lost 8 bases and 3 bases respectively, with 17 bases between them. The CDR3 consists of 14 residues. CDR1 is MNHNY, CDR2 SVGAGI, per germline (reference sequence). The CDR3 DNA reads as TGTGCCAGCGCCGCGGGCGGCAGTTTCTACGAGCAGTACTTC. Residues: CASAAGGSFYEQYF.

This chain connects TRBV9 to TRBJ2-1; TRBD2 aligns across 11 bases. The CDR3 runs 14 residues. Germline CDR1 and CDR2: SGDLS and YYNGEE. Trimming took 5 bases from V and 10 from J; bases not matched to a gene: 8. The CDR3 DNA reads as TGTGCCAGCAGGGAACTAGCGGGGGTGGGCGAGCAGTTCTTC. Its translation: CASRELAGVGEQFF.

This clonotype was detected only a few times. The CDR3, as DNA: TGCGCCAGCAGCCAATGGGCAGGGGACTATGGCTACACCTTC. Its translation: CASSQWAGDYGYTF. V is TRBV4-1 and J is TRBJ1-2, with TRBD1 as a possible D gene (6 bases). The CDR3 sequence is 14 residues long. Trimming removed 2 bases from V and 3 bases from J, with 10 bases in between. The germline CDR1 and CDR2 sequences are MGHRA and YSYEKL.

V usage is TRBV9 and J usage is TRBJ1-1; D ambiguous. The CDR3 length is 17 residues. The ends were cut back, 2 bases at V and 5 bases at J, with 22 bases in the middle. Germline V gene sequence: CDR1 SGDLS, CDR2 YYNGEE. The CDR3 reads CASSVEDVPKQGTEAFF. The CDR3 DNA reads as TGTGCCAGCAGCGTTGAGGACGTCCCAAAACAAGGGACTGAAGCTTTCTTT.

To note about this clonotype: The germline gene is not matched at one end of the junction; a read error may be the cause. The V call is TRBV9, the J call TRBJ2-1, with 11 bases that match TRBD2. Germline V gene data show CDR1 as SGDLS and CDR2 as YYNGEE. The CDR3 consists of 18 residues. The CDR3 DNA reads as TGTACCAGCAGCGTAGGAGTGGGACTAGCGGCAGCCTACAATGAGCAGTTCTTC. This gives the protein CTSSVGVGLAAAYNEQFF.

The chain has TRBV24-1 and TRBJ2-7; 14 bases agree with TRBD2. With V trimmed by 10 bases and J by 6 bases, 10 bases remained unmatched. Germline V lookup: CDR1 KGHDR, CDR2 SFDVKD. This CDR3 has 15 amino acids. For the CDR3, the DNA is TGTGCCACAGCCGAAGGGACTAGCGGGAGTCTCGAGCAGTACTTC. It codes for CATAEGTSGSLEQYF.

This clonotype was counted only a few times. The chain joins TRBV4-3 to TRBJ2-1; 14 bases are shared with TRBD2. From germline, CDR1 is LGHNA and CDR2 YSLEER. The V segment lost 3 bases and the J segment 3 bases; nucleotides outside the gene matches: 7. The CDR3 length is 18 residues. In DNA, the CDR3 is TGCGCCAGCAGCCACCCGGGACTAGCGGGAGACGTCTACAATGAGCAGTTCTTC. This codes for CASSHPGLAGDVYNEQFF.

To note about this clonotype: A read error may account for a junction end that differs from germline. V gene TRBV9 combines with J gene TRBJ1-2; unclear D gene. The germline gives CDR1 SGDLS, CDR2 YYNGEE. This CDR3 is built from 15 residues. The CDR3 region is CASSAAQGFGYGCTF. The DNA of the CDR3 is TGTGCCAGCAGCGCCGCCCAAGGGTTCGGCTATGGCTGCACCTTC.

This chain links TRBV20-1 with TRBJ2-3; 9 nucleotides match TRBD1. After removal of 4 bases from V and 4 bases from J, the junction contained 9 bases not matched to a gene. Germline V gene data show CDR1 as DFQATT and CDR2 as SNEGSKA (reference sequence). The CDR3 sequence is 15 residues long. The chain's CDR3 is CSAKSGTGSPDTQYF. In DNA, the CDR3 is TGCAGTGCTAAGTCGGGGACAGGGAGCCCAGATACGCAGTATTTT.

The chain couples TRBV12-3 or TRBV12-4 to TRBJ1-2, with D unresolved. This CDR3 contains 13 residues. V was pared by 6 bases and J by 0 bases, with 8 bases between. The DNA of the CDR3 is TGTGCCAGCAGAGCCGAGACTAACTATGGCTACACCTTC. Protein: CASRAETNYGYTF.

The chain joins TRBV20-1 to TRBJ2-5; D assignment may be TRBD1 or TRBD2 (6 bases each). The closer fit of TRBJ2-7 to the DNA end suggests the J call may be wrong. CDR1 and CDR2 (germline): DFQATT, SNEGSKA (reference sequence). This CDR3 region has 15 residues. CDR3 loop: CSAKRGLARDYEQYF. In DNA, the CDR3 is TGCAGTGCTAAACGGGGGCTAGCGAGAGATTACGAGCAGTACTTC.

This clonotype was seen a handful of times. The rearrangement links TRBV28 to TRBJ2-3; TRBD1 agrees at 9 bases. Losses at the gene ends were 5 bases for V and 3 bases for J; bases not matched to a gene: 6. The CDR3 extends over 15 amino acids. Germline V lookup: CDR1 MDHEN, CDR2 SYDVKM. The CDR3 region has the DNA TGTGCCAGCAGTACCAACAGGGGGCTGACAGATACGCAGTATTTT. This translates into CASSTNRGLTDTQYF. Based on the CDR3 plus reference TRBV28 and TRBJ2-3, the full variable domain is DVKVTQSSRYLVKRTGEKVFLECVQDMDHENMFWYRQDPGLGLRLIYFSYDVKMKEKGDIPEGYSVSREKKERFSLILESASTNQTSMYLCASSTNRGLTDTQYFGPGTRLTVL.